This T cell receptor (beta chain) was identified in a study of shared clonotypes between healthy human individuals. Study-level findings and limits: Clonotype sharing across donors was expected to vary with sequencing depth. Naive CD4 clonotype sharing across a few donors was 5% to 6%. The study's rarefaction showed incomplete sorted-subset sequencing despite large depth.

This CDR3 region has 13 residues. Germline CDR1 SGHAT, CDR2 FQNNGV. V shed 0 bases and J shed 2 bases, with 5 bases lying between them. Profiled with immunoSEQ multiplex PCR; TCRdb holds only in-frame clones, not every one. The sample carries around 1 million clones, over 75% recorded once. On this clone itself: The antigen is undetermined.

The material sequenced was memory CD4+ T cells sorted from blood. Subset: CD45RA-negative fraction. This chain links TRBV11-2 with TRBJ2-7; D not certain. This TCR was sampled from a man in his late teens or twenties in good health. CDR3: CASSLERTYEQYF. The CDR3 region has the DNA TGTGCCAGCAGCTTAGAAAGGACCTACGAGCAGTACTTC.